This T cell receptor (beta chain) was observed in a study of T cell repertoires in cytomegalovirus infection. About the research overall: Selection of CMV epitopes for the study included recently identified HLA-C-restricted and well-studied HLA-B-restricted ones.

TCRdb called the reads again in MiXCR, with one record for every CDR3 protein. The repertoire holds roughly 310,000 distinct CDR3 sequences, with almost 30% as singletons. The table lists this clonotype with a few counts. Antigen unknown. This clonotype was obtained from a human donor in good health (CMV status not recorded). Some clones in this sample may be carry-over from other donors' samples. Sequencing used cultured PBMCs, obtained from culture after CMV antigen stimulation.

The CDR3 bases are TGCAGTGCTAGAGGGCGGACTAGCGGGGCCCACAATGAGCAGTTCTTC. It specifies CSARGRTSGAHNEQFF. The chain uses TRBV20-1 and TRBJ2-1; 12 nucleotides agree with TRBD2. The CDR3 loop spans 16 amino acids. V was clipped by 1 base and J by 5 bases; unmatched bases: 6. CDR1 and CDR2 (germline): DFQATT, SNEGSKA (reference sequence).